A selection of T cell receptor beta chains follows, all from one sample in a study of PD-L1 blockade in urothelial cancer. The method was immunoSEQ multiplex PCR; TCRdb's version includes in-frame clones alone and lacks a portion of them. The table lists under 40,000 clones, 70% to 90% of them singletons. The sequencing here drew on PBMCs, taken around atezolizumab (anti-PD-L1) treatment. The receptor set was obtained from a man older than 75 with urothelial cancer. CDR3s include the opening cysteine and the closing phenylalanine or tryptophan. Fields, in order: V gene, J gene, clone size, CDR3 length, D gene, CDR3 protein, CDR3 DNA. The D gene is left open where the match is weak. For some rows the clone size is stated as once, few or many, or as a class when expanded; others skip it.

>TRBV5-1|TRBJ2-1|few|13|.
CASSFTGVNEQFF
TGCGCCAGCAGCTTTACGGGAGTCAATGAGCAGTTCTTC
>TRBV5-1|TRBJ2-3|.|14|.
CASSLGRGTDTQYF
TGCGCCAGCAGCTTAGGCAGGGGCACAGATACGCAGTATTTT
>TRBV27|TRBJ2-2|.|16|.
CASSFGDLLNTGELFF
TGTGCCAGCAGTTTTGGAGACCTCCTGAACACCGGGGAGCTGTTTTTT
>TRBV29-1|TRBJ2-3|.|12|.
CSVVGVADTQYF
TGCAGCGTTGTCGGGGTGGCAGATACGCAGTATTTT
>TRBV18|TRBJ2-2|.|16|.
CASSPPPGTNTGELFF
TGTGCCAGCTCACCACCCCCGGGAACGAACACCGGGGAGCTGTTTTTT
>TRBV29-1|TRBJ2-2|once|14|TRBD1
CSVGTGGVTGELFF
TGCAGCGTGGGGACAGGGGGGGTCACCGGGGAGCTGTTTTTT
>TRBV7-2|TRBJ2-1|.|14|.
CASSRGKLYNEQFF
TGTGCCAGCAGCCGGGGAAAACTCTACAATGAGCAGTTCTTC
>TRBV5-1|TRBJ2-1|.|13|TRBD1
CASRLTGPNEQFF
TGCGCCAGCAGGCTGACAGGGCCCAATGAGCAGTTCTTC
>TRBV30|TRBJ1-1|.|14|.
CAFGAAPMNTEAFF
TGTGCCTTTGGGGCTGCACCTATGAACACTGAAGCTTTCTTT
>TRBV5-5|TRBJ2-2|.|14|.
CASSFSVNTGELFF
TGTGCCAGCAGCTTTTCCGTTAACACCGGGGAGCTGTTTTTT
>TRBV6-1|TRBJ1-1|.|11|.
CASRAYTEAFF
TGTGCCAGCAGGGCCTACACTGAAGCTTTCTTT
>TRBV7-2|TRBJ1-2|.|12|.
CASSLGQYGYTF
TGTGCCAGCAGCTTAGGCCAGTATGGCTACACCTTC
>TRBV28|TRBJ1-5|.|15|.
CASCGSGVANQPQHF
TGTGCCAGCTGCGGGTCAGGGGTGGCCAATCAGCCCCAGCATTTT
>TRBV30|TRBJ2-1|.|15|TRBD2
CAWSHLTSDGNEQFF
TGTGCCTGGAGCCACCTGACTAGCGACGGGAATGAGCAGTTCTTC
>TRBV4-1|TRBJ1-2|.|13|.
CASSQEEGRGRTF
TGCGCCAGCAGCCAAGAGGAAGGGAGGGGAAGGACCTTC
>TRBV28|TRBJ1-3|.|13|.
CASRTGYTNTIYF
TGTGCCAGCAGAACAGGGTATACGAACACCATATATTTT
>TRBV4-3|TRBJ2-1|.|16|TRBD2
CASSQVAGSLYNEQFF
TGCGCCAGCAGCCAAGTAGCGGGATCCCTCTACAATGAGCAGTTCTTC
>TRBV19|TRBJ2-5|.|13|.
CASKRARGETQYF
TGTGCCAGTAAGAGGGCTCGGGGAGAGACCCAGTACTTC
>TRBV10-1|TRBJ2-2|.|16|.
CASSEVVGKNTGELFF
TGCGCCAGCAGTGAGGTGGTCGGGAAAAACACCGGGGAGCTGTTTTTT
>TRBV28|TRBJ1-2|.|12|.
CASSRAKDGYTF
TGTGCCAGCAGCAGGGCAAAGGATGGCTACACCTTC
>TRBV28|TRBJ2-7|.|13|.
CASRVDRIYEQYF
TGTGCCAGCAGGGTCGACAGAATCTACGAGCAGTACTTC
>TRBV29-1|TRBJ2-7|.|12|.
CSFRDSSYEQYF
TGCAGCTTCCGGGACTCCTCCTACGAGCAGTACTTC
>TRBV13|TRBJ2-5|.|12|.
CASSLLRETQYF
TGTGCCAGCAGCTTATTGAGGGAGACCCAGTACTTC
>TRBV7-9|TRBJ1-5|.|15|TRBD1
CASSFGQGANQPQHF
TGTGCCAGCAGCTTCGGACAGGGGGCGAATCAGCCCCAGCATTTT
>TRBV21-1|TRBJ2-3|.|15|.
CASTKGGLRTDTQYF
TGTGCCAGCACCAAGGGGGGGCTTAGAACAGATACGCAGTATTTT
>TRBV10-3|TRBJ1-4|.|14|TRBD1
CAIRGDRRDEKLFF
TGTGCCATCAGGGGGGACAGGAGAGACGAAAAACTGTTTTTT
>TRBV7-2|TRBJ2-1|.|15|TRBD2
CASSLSGGPYNEQFF
TGTGCCAGCAGCTTGAGCGGGGGCCCTTACAATGAGCAGTTCTTC
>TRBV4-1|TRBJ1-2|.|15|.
CASSQEELTNYGYTF
TGCGCCAGCAGCCAGGAGGAGCTGACTAACTATGGCTACACCTTC
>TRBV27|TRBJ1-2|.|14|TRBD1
CASRGTGPNYGYTF
TGTGCCAGCAGGGGGACAGGACCTAACTATGGCTACACCTTC
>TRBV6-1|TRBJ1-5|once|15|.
CASSPNGRSDQPQHF
TGTGCCAGCAGTCCTAATGGGAGGTCCGATCAGCCCCAGCATTTT
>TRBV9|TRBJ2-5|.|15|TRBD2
CASRRASGRFETQYF
TGTGCCAGCAGGAGAGCTAGCGGGAGGTTCGAGACCCAGTACTTC
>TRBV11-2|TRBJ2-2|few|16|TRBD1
CASSPLRGQGTGELFF
TGTGCCAGCAGCCCCCTCAGGGGACAGGGCACCGGGGAGCTGTTTTTT
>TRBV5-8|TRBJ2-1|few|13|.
CASSLREYHEQFF
TGTGCCAGCAGCTTGCGGGAGTACCATGAGCAGTTCTTC
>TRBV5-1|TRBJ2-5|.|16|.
CASSKRSDRYQETQYF
TGCGCCAGCAGCAAAAGAAGCGACCGATACCAAGAGACCCAGTACTTC
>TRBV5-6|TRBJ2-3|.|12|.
CASGRERDTQYF
TGTGCCAGCGGGAGAGAAAGGGATACGCAGTATTTT
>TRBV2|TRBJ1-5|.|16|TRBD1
CASSVVLDRGVQPQHF
TGTGCCAGCAGTGTAGTCTTGGACAGGGGGGTGCAGCCCCAGCATTTT
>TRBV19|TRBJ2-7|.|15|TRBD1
CASSVPGQGLYEQYF
TGTGCCAGTAGTGTACCGGGACAGGGCCTTTACGAGCAGTACTTC
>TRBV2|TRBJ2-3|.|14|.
CASSLLGGTDTQYF
TGTGCCAGCAGCCTCTTGGGAGGCACAGATACGCAGTATTTT
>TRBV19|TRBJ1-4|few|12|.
CASSTENEKLFF
TGTGCCAGTAGTACCGAGAATGAAAAACTGTTTTTT
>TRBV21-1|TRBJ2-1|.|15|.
CASSGTTSSYNEQFF
TGTGCCAGCAGTGGGACTACCAGCTCCTACAATGAGCAGTTCTTC
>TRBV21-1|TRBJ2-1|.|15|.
CATTVLAGAYNEQFF
TGTGCCACCACCGTACTAGCGGGAGCATACAATGAGCAGTTCTTC
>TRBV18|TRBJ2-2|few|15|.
CASRTQVLNTGELFF
TGTGCCAGCCGTACCCAGGTCCTTAACACCGGGGAGCTGTTTTTT
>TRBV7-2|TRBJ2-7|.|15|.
CASSSGWDKNYEQYF
TGTGCCAGCAGCTCTGGCTGGGACAAAAACTACGAGCAGTACTTC
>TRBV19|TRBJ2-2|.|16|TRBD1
CASSNPPGTGTGELFF
TGTGCCAGTAGTAACCCCCCTGGGACAGGGACCGGGGAGCTGTTTTTT
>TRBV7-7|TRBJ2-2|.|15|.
CASSTAGRNTGELFF
TGTGCCAGCAGCACGGCGGGAAGGAACACCGGGGAGCTGTTTTTT
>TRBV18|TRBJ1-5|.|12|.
CASSPAGQPQHF
TGTGCCAGCTCACCCGCCGGTCAGCCCCAGCATTTT
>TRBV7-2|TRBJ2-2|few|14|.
CASSPRFGTGELFF
TGTGCCAGCAGCCCGCGTTTTGGCACCGGGGAGCTGTTTTTT
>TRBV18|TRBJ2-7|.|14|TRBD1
CASSPGQGIYEQYF
TGTGCCAGCTCACCGGGACAGGGGATCTACGAGCAGTACTTC
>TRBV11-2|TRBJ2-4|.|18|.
CASSLGPVGAGAKNIQYF
TGTGCCAGCAGCTTAGGCCCTGTAGGGGCAGGAGCCAAAAACATTCAGTACTTC
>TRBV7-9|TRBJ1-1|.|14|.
CASIPGLVNTEAFF
TGTGCCAGCATCCCGGGACTCGTGAACACTGAAGCTTTCTTT
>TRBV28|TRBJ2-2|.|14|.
CASTEGANTGELFF
TGTGCCAGCACGGAAGGGGCGAACACCGGGGAGCTGTTTTTT
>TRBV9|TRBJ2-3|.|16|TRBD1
CASSGQGAHGTDTQYF
TGTGCCAGCAGCGGACAGGGGGCCCACGGCACAGATACGCAGTATTTT
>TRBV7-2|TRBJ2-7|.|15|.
CASSLGLGGAHEQYF
TGTGCCAGCAGCTTAGGGCTAGGCGGGGCCCACGAGCAGTACTTC
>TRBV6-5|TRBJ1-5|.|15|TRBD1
CASRSDRDPSQPQHF
TGTGCCAGCAGATCCGACAGGGACCCCAGCCAGCCCCAGCATTTT
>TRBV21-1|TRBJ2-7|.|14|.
CASSKGPRGNEQYF
TGTGCCAGCAGCAAAGGCCCCAGGGGGAACGAGCAGTACTTC
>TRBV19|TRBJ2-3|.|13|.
CASKSVGRDTQYF
TGTGCCAGTAAGTCAGTTGGCAGGGATACGCAGTATTTT
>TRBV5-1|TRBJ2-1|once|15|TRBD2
CASSLTSGTKNEQFF
TGCGCCAGCAGCCTTACTAGCGGGACGAAAAATGAGCAGTTCTTC
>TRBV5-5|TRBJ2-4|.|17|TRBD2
CASSLVLAGLAKNIQYF
TGTGCCAGCAGCTTGGTTCTAGCGGGTCTAGCCAAAAACATTCAGTACTTC
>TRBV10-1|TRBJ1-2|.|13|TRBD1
CASSLDRGDGYTF
TGCGCCAGCAGTTTGGACAGGGGGGATGGCTACACCTTC
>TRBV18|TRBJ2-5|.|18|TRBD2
CASSPQLAGGSPPETQYF
TGTGCCAGCTCACCACAACTAGCGGGAGGATCTCCTCCTGAGACCCAGTACTTC